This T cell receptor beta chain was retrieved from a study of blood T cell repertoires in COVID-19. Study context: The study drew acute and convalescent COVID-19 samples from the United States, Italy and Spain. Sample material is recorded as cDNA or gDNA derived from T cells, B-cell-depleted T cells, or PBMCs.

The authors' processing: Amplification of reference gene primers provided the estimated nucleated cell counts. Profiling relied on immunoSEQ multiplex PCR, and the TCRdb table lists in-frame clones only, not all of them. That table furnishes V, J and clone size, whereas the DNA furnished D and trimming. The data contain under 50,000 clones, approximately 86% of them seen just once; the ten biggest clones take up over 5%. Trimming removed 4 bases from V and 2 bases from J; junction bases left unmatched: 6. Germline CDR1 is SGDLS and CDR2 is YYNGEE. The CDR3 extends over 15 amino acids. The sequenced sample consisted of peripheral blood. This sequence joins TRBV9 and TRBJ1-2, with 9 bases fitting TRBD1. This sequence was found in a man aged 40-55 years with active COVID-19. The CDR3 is CASSTGQGLNYGYTF. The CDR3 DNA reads TGTGCCAGCAGCACGGGACAGGGACTCAACTATGGCTACACCTTC.